This T cell receptor beta chain was sequenced for a study of blood T cells in healthy people across ages. Study outcomes and limitations: Versus aged donors, long-lived donors had higher diversity and more naive CD4+ cells. TCR beta diversity, measured per million T cells, fell in a roughly linear way with age.

Note on this clonotype: Its antigen is currently unknown.

The use of a sample-barcoded 5' primer and a J-beta primer mix characterized a second PCR of roughly 7 to 12 cycles. Samples each returned at least 2.5 million CDR3-containing paired-end reads. TCRdb re-derived calls from the 5' RACE reads in MiXCR, one entry per CDR3 protein. Of about 320,000 distinct CDR3 sequences in the sample, 27% were seen once. The sequence came from a woman aged 70 to 79 in good health. Input material: blood.

CDR3 region: CASRQPGQGLGGYTF. In DNA form, the CDR3 reads TGTGCCAGCAGGCAGCCGGGACAGGGGCTGGGTGGCTACACCTTC. The genes are TRBV6-6 and TRBJ1-2; 10 bases are shared with TRBD1. The V gene end was trimmed by 6 bases and the J gene end by 7 bases; junction bases not matched to a gene: 11. CDR1 and CDR2 (germline): MNHNY, SVGAGI (reference sequence). CDR3 length: 15 residues.